A single TCR beta chain is shown here with its context. What it binds is not known. Data came from immunoSEQ multiplex PCR; TCRdb stores just in-frame clones and leaves some out. This sample has about 70,000 clones, with about four fifths found just once. This specimen comes from a study of T cell responses to AZD1222 COVID-19 vaccine. Per germline, CDR1 LGHDT and CDR2 YNNKEL (reference sequence). The CDR3 loop spans 15 amino acids. V gave up 5 bases and J gave up 2 bases; unmatched junction bases: 5. The study's findings and limits: Within unmutated variant regions lay the reported targets of nearly half of spike-specific TCRs. Clonal diversity may have been underestimated in mostly white British donors.

Source: peripheral blood, taken on day 0 of AZD1222 vaccination. This TCR derives from an adult in good health. The rearrangement joins TRBV3-1 (or the pseudogene TRBV3-2) to TRBJ2-3, with TRBD2 matching over 9 bases. CDR3 sequence: CASSSTSGSTDTQYF. In nucleotides, the CDR3 is TGTGCCAGCAGCTCGACTAGCGGATCCACAGATACGCAGTATTTT.